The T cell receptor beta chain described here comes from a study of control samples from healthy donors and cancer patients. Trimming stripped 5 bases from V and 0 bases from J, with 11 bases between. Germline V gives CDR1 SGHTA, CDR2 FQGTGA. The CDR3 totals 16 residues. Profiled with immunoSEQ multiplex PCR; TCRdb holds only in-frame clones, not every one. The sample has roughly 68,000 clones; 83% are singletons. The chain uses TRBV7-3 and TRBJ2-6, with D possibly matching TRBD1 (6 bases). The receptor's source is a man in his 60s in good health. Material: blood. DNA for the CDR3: TGTGCCAGCAGCCTACAGGGTCTCTCTGGGGCCAACGTCCTGACTTTC. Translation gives CASSLQGLSGANVLTF.